Presented here are 10 T cell receptor beta chains from one specimen sequenced in a study of T cell repertoires in cytomegalovirus infection. Each CDR3 protein is one row after TCRdb ran MiXCR on the reads. The sample gives roughly 730,000 distinct CDR3 sequences, about 30% of which show up once; roughly 18% is in the top ten. For these receptors, no antigen is known. The sample in question was cultured PBMCs, obtained from culture after CMV antigen stimulation. These TCRs come from a human donor in good health (CMV status not recorded). Some clones in this sample may be carry-over from other donors' samples.

The rearrangement links TRBV4-1 to TRBJ2-4; 7 positions agree with TRBD2. The CDR3 loop spans 14 amino acids. Germline CDR1 and CDR2: MGHRA and YSYEKL. V lost 5 bases to trimming and J lost 3 bases; unmatched junction nucleotides: 4. As DNA, the CDR3 is TGCGCCAGCAGCTCCTGGGGGGGCAAAAACATTCAGTACTTC. Protein: CASSSWGGKNIQYF.

Comments on this clonotype: A much bigger clone sits one base away, suggesting this may be a read error. For the CDR3, the DNA is TGTTCCAGCAGCTCCCTGATGAACACTGAAGCTTTCTTT. Its translation: CSSSSLMNTEAFF. The chain recombines TRBV7-2 with TRBJ1-1; D is undetermined. CDR3 length: 13 residues. Germline V gene lookup returns CDR1 SGHTA and CDR2 FQGNSA. Based on the CDR3 plus reference TRBV7-2 and TRBJ1-1, the full variable domain is GAGVSQSPSNKVTEKGKDVELRCDPISGHTALYWYRQSLGQGLEFLIYFQGNSAPDKSGLPSDRFSAERTGGSVSTLTIQRTQQEDSAVYLCSSSSLMNTEAFFGQGTRLTVV.

This clonotype showed up just a few times. This chain joins TRBV4-1 and TRBJ1-3; D uncertain. Trimming cost V 5 bases and J 0 bases, with 11 bases left between them. The CDR3 loop spans 15 amino acids. Looked up from germline, CDR1 is MGHRA and CDR2 is YSYEKL. The CDR3 loop reads CASSFRDYSGNTIYF. For the CDR3, the DNA is TGCGCCAGCAGCTTCCGGGATTACTCTGGAAACACCATATATTTT.

Comments on this clonotype: Just one base apart from a much larger clone, this may be a read error. V is TRBV27 and J is TRBJ1-5; no clear D gene. The V end was cut by 1 base, the J end by 7 bases, with 2 bases between. Germline V gene data show CDR1 as MNHEY and CDR2 as SMNVEV (reference sequence). This CDR3 region has 11 residues. This CDR3 is CASSLWQPQHF. Written as DNA, the CDR3 is TGTGCCAGCAGTTTATGGCAGCCCCAGCATTTT.

The genes are TRBV4-1 and TRBJ1-4, with D possibly matching TRBD1 (5 bases). CDR1 is MGHRA, CDR2 YSYEKL, per germline. The V gene lost 4 bases and the J gene lost 6 bases, with 24 bases spanning the gap. The CDR3 is 18 amino acids. The CDR3 region has the DNA TGCGCCAGCAGCCGAGAACTCCGGGCCCCGGGGGAGGATGAAAAACTGTTTTTT. Its translation is CASSRELRAPGEDEKLFF.

CDR3 bases: TGTGCCAGCAGCTTAGTCGGGACAGGGGAAAGCTATGGCTACACCTTC. It is translated as CASSLVGTGESYGYTF. The V gene is TRBV7-2, the J gene TRBJ1-2; 10 bases are shared with TRBD1. CDR3 size: 16 residues. CDR1 SGHTA and CDR2 FQGNSA come from the germline V gene. V gave up 1 base and J gave up 4 bases; unmatched junction bases: 6. Full variable domain (outside the CDR3, taken from reference TRBV7-2 and TRBJ1-2): GAGVSQSPSNKVTEKGKDVELRCDPISGHTALYWYRQSLGQGLEFLIYFQGNSAPDKSGLPSDRFSAERTGGSVSTLTIQRTQQEDSAVYLCASSLVGTGESYGYTFGSGTRLTVV.

This chain links TRBV20-1 with TRBJ1-4; 9 bases line up with TRBD1. V trimming: 0 bases; J trimming: 10 bases; junction bases outside the gene matches: 6. The CDR3 contains 14 residues. The germline V gene has CDR1 DFQATT and CDR2 SNEGSKA (reference sequence). The CDR3 loop is CSAREPGQGGKLFF. The CDR3, as DNA: TGCAGTGCTAGAGAGCCGGGACAGGGAGGAAAACTGTTTTTT.

This chain links TRBV6-6 with TRBJ1-5; D may be TRBD1 (6 bases). The CDR3 runs 16 residues. V lost 5 bases to trimming and J lost 5 bases, with 19 bases between them. Germline assignment: CDR1 MNHNY and CDR2 SVGAGI (reference sequence). In DNA form, the CDR3 reads TGTGCCAGCAGTCCTTCGGGGGCAGGGTCAGATCAGCCCCAGCATTTT. Its translation: CASSPSGAGSDQPQHF.

This clonotype was counted between two and nine times. The chain uses TRBV19 and TRBJ1-1; a possible D gene is TRBD1 (5 bases). The length of the CDR3 is 15 residues. Germline CDR1 LNHDA, CDR2 SQIVND (reference sequence). Trimming stripped 1 base from V and 5 bases from J, with 14 bases between. The CDR3 protein is CASSIGAGLLTEAFF. CDR3 DNA: TGTGCCAGTAGTATAGGGGCAGGGCTATTAACTGAAGCTTTCTTT.

This clonotype was found a few times. V and J are TRBV6-1 and TRBJ2-3; TRBD1 matches 8 bases. Germline CDR1 reads MNHNS; CDR2 reads SASEGT. The CDR3 is 14 amino acids. V lost 6 bases, J lost 5 bases, and 7 bases stayed unmatched. Written as DNA, the CDR3 is TGTGCCAGCAGAATCCAGGGGGCTGGAGATACGCAGTATTTT. Protein product: CASRIQGAGDTQYF.